The present T cell receptor beta chain was sequenced within a study of shared clonotypes between healthy human individuals. Each replicate PCR on the sorted subsets used roughly 210 ng DNA (roughly 27,000 T cell genomes). The repertoire was sequenced with immunoSEQ multiplex PCR; TCRdb's copy has only in-frame clones and lacks some. The sample holds hundreds of thousands of clones, approximately 96% seen once. V was cut by 5 bases and J by 0 bases, with 12 bases left in between. Germline CDR1 reads SGHRS; CDR2 reads YFSETQ. The CDR3 has 14 residues. Naive CD8 cells lacked CD45RO, underwent positive selection for CCR7 and left out terminally differentiated effector memory CD45RA+ cells. The donors, healthy adults who were HIV-negative, had experienced no recent acute infections or vaccinations.

The chain is built from TRBV5-1 and TRBJ2-7, with D hard to call. The sample taken for sequencing was naive CD8+ T cells sorted from blood. The source is a woman in her 30s in good health. CDR3 residues: CASSFDDFSYEQYF. CDR3 DNA: TGCGCCAGCAGTTTCGACGACTTCTCCTACGAGCAGTACTTC.